One sample yielded the 17 T cell receptor beta chains listed below, sequenced in a study of blood T cell repertoires in COVID-19. Generated by immunoSEQ multiplex PCR, the TCRdb table keeps only in-frame clones and is missing some. The profile shows some 87,000 clones, more than 65% of them singletons. Sequenced: peripheral blood. The origin of the receptors is a woman of 80 years or more with active or convalescent COVID-19.

The chain links TRBV27 to TRBJ1-2; D unclear. Germline CDR1 MNHEY, CDR2 SMNVEV (reference sequence). Trimming removed 4 bases from V and 4 bases from J, with 10 bases in between. There are 13 residues in the CDR3. CDR3 bases: TGTGCCAGCAGTTCCCTCGAGAGCTATGGCTACACCTTC. Protein product: CASSSLESYGYTF.

CDR3 residues: CASSPNRGREETQYF. The CDR3 coding sequence is TGTGCCAGCAGCCCGAACAGGGGGCGGGAAGAGACCCAGTACTTC. This chain connects TRBV5-4 to TRBJ2-5, with TRBD1 identical over 9 bases. The germline V gene encodes CDR1 SGHNT and CDR2 YYREEE (reference sequence). The V segment lost 4 bases and the J segment 3 bases; nucleotides outside the gene matches: 7. The CDR3 is 15 residues long.

DNA for the CDR3: TGTGCCAGCAGTGCCGTCAGTCCCACTACCTTCTACGAGCAGTACTTC. This codes for CASSAVSPTTFYEQYF. V and J are TRBV6-1 and TRBJ2-7, with no clear D. Trimming took 4 bases from V and 3 from J, leaving 19 bases between them. The CDR3 loop spans 16 amino acids. Germline assignment: CDR1 MNHNS and CDR2 SASEGT.

This clone was seen just once. The chain links TRBV18 to TRBJ1-2; D possibly corresponds to TRBD1 (6 bases). The CDR3 has 15 residues. V was cut by 2 bases and J by 5 bases, with 15 bases left in between. The germline CDR1 and CDR2 sequences are KGHSH and LQKENI. The CDR3 bases are TGTGCCAGCTCACCAAGGACAGCGGAGTTTTATGGCTACACCTTC. It translates to CASSPRTAEFYGYTF.

This chain uses TRBV4-3 with TRBJ1-4; 8 bases align to TRBD1. CDR3 length: 18 amino acids. J was trimmed by 3 bases and V by 0 bases; bases with no gene match: 9. Germline CDR1 is LGHNA and CDR2 is YSLEER. The CDR3 bases are TGCGCCAGCAGCCAAGAGTCAGGGGGCGGGTTGGCTAATGAAAAACTGTTTTTT. Protein product: CASSQESGGGLANEKLFF.

This sequence joins TRBV7-2 and TRBJ1-1, with TRBD1 as a possible D gene (5 bases). Trimming stripped 2 bases from V and 4 bases from J, with 11 bases between. Germline V gene data show CDR1 as SGHTA and CDR2 as FQGNSA. The CDR3 is 14 residues long. In nucleotides, the CDR3 is TGTGCCAGCAGCTTAAGCAGGGAAGGCACTGAAGCTTTCTTT. This codes for CASSLSREGTEAFF. Using reference TRBV7-2 and TRBJ1-1 for the parts outside the CDR3, the full variable domain is GAGVSQSPSNKVTEKGKDVELRCDPISGHTALYWYRQSLGQGLEFLIYFQGNSAPDKSGLPSDRFSAERTGGSVSTLTIQRTQQEDSAVYLCASSLSREGTEAFFGQGTRLTVV.

DNA of the CDR3: TGTGCCAGCAGTTTTTCAGGGTATGGGGGCTACACCTTC. This translates into CASSFSGYGGYTF. The chain has TRBV12-3 or TRBV12-4 and TRBJ1-2; the D gene is possibly TRBD1 (5 bases). The CDR3 spans 13 residues. V shed 3 bases and J shed 8 bases, with 13 bases lying between them.

V is TRBV2 and J is TRBJ2-1, with D possibly being TRBD1 (5 bases). The germline V and J ends were trimmed by 4 bases and 5 bases, with 15 bases remaining between them. The germline CDR1 and CDR2 sequences are SNHLY and FYNNEI. The CDR3 extends over 15 amino acids. Here the CDR3 reads CASSVGHPRHNEQFF. As DNA, the CDR3 is TGTGCCAGCAGTGTGGGGCACCCCAGACACAATGAGCAGTTCTTC.

The chain has TRBV7-2 and TRBJ1-2; 8 nucleotides align to TRBD1. In germline, CDR1 is SGHTA, CDR2 FQGNSA. With V trimmed by 3 bases and J by 1 base, 4 bases remained unmatched. The CDR3 loop spans 15 amino acids. The CDR3 protein is CASSLGTGNNYGYTF. DNA of the CDR3: TGTGCCAGCAGCTTGGGGACAGGAAATAACTATGGCTACACCTTC. The full variable domain, completed using reference TRBV7-2 and TRBJ1-2, is GAGVSQSPSNKVTEKGKDVELRCDPISGHTALYWYRQSLGQGLEFLIYFQGNSAPDKSGLPSDRFSAERTGGSVSTLTIQRTQQEDSAVYLCASSLGTGNNYGYTFGSGTRLTVV.

A few counts support this clone. The rearrangement links TRBV12-3 or TRBV12-4 to TRBJ2-7; no reliable D call. The germline V and J ends were trimmed by 6 bases and 2 bases, with 11 bases remaining between them. This CDR3 contains 13 residues. This CDR3 is CASSPGLAYEQYF. CDR3 nucleotides: TGTGCCAGCAGCCCGGGTCTTGCCTACGAGCAGTACTTC.

The chain couples TRBV6-5 to TRBJ1-5; D not resolved. Germline V gene data show CDR1 as MNHEY and CDR2 as SVGAGI. Trimming pared 5 bases from V and 2 bases from J, leaving 13 bases between. The CDR3 covers 15 residues. The CDR3 here is CASSLGRGGNQPQHF. CDR3 DNA: TGTGCCAGCAGTCTGGGGAGAGGAGGCAATCAGCCCCAGCATTTT.

V is TRBV5-1 and J is TRBJ1-2; unclear D gene. There are 13 residues in the CDR3. Germline CDR1 SGHRS, CDR2 YFSETQ. V gave up 4 bases and J gave up 8 bases, with 15 bases separating them. DNA of the CDR3: TGCGCCAGCAGCATACACGAATCTGGCGGCTACACCTTC. It encodes CASSIHESGGYTF.

This sequence joins TRBV2 and TRBJ1-1; 7 bases are shared with TRBD1. This CDR3 comprises 13 residues. From germline, CDR1 is SNHLY and CDR2 FYNNEI. V was pared by 8 bases and J by 5 bases, with 8 bases of the junction left unmatched. This chain's CDR3 is CASAGGVKTEAFF. The CDR3 DNA is TGTGCCAGCGCAGGGGGTGTAAAGACTGAAGCTTTCTTT. Complete variable domain (other parts from reference TRBV2 and TRBJ1-1): EPEVTQTPSHQVTQMGQEVILRCVPISNHLYFYWYRQILGQKVEFLVSFYNNEISEKSEIFDDQFSVERPDGSNFTLKIRSTKLEDSAMYFCASAGGVKTEAFFGQGTRLTVV.

The chain carries TRBV3-1 (or the pseudogene TRBV3-2) and TRBJ1-2; D not certain. V lost 1 base to trimming and J lost 2 bases, with 8 bases between them. Germline V gene data show CDR1 as LGHDT and CDR2 as YNNKEL (reference sequence). CDR3 length equals 14 residues. CDR3 protein: CASSQVRGNYGYTF. The CDR3 bases are TGTGCCAGCAGCCAAGTAAGAGGGAACTATGGCTACACCTTC.

The chain uses TRBV11-2 and TRBJ1-2; no definite D call. Trimming shortened V by 1 base and J by 2 bases, and 14 bases separated the two germline ends. Germline CDR1 reads SGHAT; CDR2 reads FQNNGV. The CDR3 covers 16 residues. CDR3 region: CASSLGEATLNYGYTF. For the CDR3, the DNA is TGTGCCAGCAGCTTAGGCGAAGCAACCTTAAACTATGGCTACACCTTC.

The chain is built from TRBV15 and TRBJ2-1; a weak D match, TRBD2 (6 bases). The CDR3 is 14 amino acids. CDR1 is LNHNV, CDR2 YYDKDF, per germline (reference sequence). V was pared by 1 base and J by 5 bases, with 9 bases between. In nucleotides, the CDR3 is TGTGCCACCAGCAGAGGGGAGGAGGACAATGAGCAGTTCTTC. Translated: CATSRGEEDNEQFF.

This clone was found once. The rearrangement joins TRBV7-2 to TRBJ1-1; no reliable D call. Trimming pared 1 base from V and 3 bases from J, leaving 6 bases between. This CDR3 spans 13 amino acids. Per germline, CDR1 SGHTA and CDR2 FQGNSA. CDR3 nucleotide sequence: TGTGCCAGCAGCTTAGAAGAGGACACTGAAGCTTTCTTT. It codes for CASSLEEDTEAFF.